The 20 T cell receptor beta chains below all came from one sample that was sequenced in a study of CD8 T cells in ankylosing spondylitis. Via MiXCR, TCRdb re-called the 5' RACE reads, giving one row per CDR3 protein. The repertoire holds 150,000 or so distinct CDR3 sequences, with 25% to 35% as singletons. The sequenced material came from synovial fluid, either unsorted or a sorted T cell fraction (not recorded which). These receptors originate from a male donor with ankylosing spondylitis.

This chain connects TRBV27 to TRBJ1-4, with 7 bases fitting TRBD1. CDR3 length: 15 amino acids. The V gene's germline CDR1 is MNHEY and CDR2 SMNVEV (reference sequence). V gave up 6 bases and J gave up 0 bases; unmatched junction bases: 4. The CDR3 here is CASSEGGTTNEKLFF. Here the CDR3 DNA reads TGTGCCAGCAGCGAAGGGGGCACAACTAATGAAAAACTGTTTTTT. The full variable domain, rest sourced from reference TRBV27 and TRBJ1-4, is EAQVTQNPRYLITVTGKKLTVTCSQNMNHEYMSWYRQDPGLGLRQIYYSMNVEVTDKGDVPEGYKVSRKEKRNFPLILESPSPNQTSLYFCASSEGGTTNEKLFFGSGTQLSVL.

The chain employs TRBV5-8 and TRBJ2-2; D possibly uses TRBD1 or TRBD2 (5 bases each). Between the trimmed V and J ends, which lost 4 bases and 6 bases, there was a span of 13 bases. From germline, CDR1 is SGHTS and CDR2 YDEGEE. The CDR3 is made up of 14 amino acids. The chain's CDR3 is CASSRYRDAGELFF. The CDR3, as DNA: TGTGCCAGCAGCCGATACCGGGACGCCGGGGAGCTGTTTTTT.

At least ten counts were recorded for this clonotype. The genes are TRBV28 and TRBJ2-4; perhaps TRBD2 as D (5 bases). V lost 4 bases and J 2 bases, leaving 30 bases between the germline ends. CDR1 and CDR2 from the germline V gene are MDHEN and SYDVKM. The CDR3 contains 21 residues. The CDR3 spells CASSSRAPTWGRPGTKNIQYF. The CDR3 DNA reads TGTGCCAGCAGTTCCCGGGCCCCCACTTGGGGTAGGCCGGGGACCAAAAACATTCAGTACTTC.

In its sample, this clonotype was seen a few times. The V call is TRBV7-8, the J call TRBJ1-2; D gene uncertain. The CDR3 extends over 15 amino acids. Trimming shortened V by 2 bases and J by 3 bases, and 13 bases separated the two germline ends. Germline CDR1 is SGHVS and CDR2 is FQNEAQ. The DNA for the CDR3 is TGTGCCAGCAGCTTATTTCCAGACTCCTACTATGGCTACACCTTC. Its protein is CASSLFPDSYYGYTF. Full variable domain (outside the CDR3, taken from reference TRBV7-8 and TRBJ1-2): GAGVSQSPRYKVAKRGQDVALRCDPISGHVSLFWYQQALGQGPEFLTYFQNEAQLDKSGLPSDRFFAERPEGSVSTLKIQRTQQEDSAVYLCASSLFPDSYYGYTFGSGTRLTVV.

V is TRBV2 and J is TRBJ1-4, with 9 bases identical to TRBD1. Germline CDR1 reads SNHLY; CDR2 reads FYNNEI. J was trimmed by 8 bases and V by 6 bases; bases with no gene match: 13. The CDR3 is made up of 16 amino acids. CDR3 sequence reads: CASSGPPGTGREKLFF. The CDR3 region has the DNA TGTGCCAGCAGCGGGCCTCCCGGGACAGGGCGCGAAAAACTGTTTTTT.

The chain is built from TRBV5-1 and TRBJ2-7; 10 bases match TRBD1. Losses at the gene ends were 3 bases for V and 5 bases for J; bases not matched to a gene: 8. The CDR3 runs 15 residues. Per the germline V gene, CDR1 is SGHRS and CDR2 is YFSETQ. The CDR3 loop is CASSWDRGPRDEQYF. The DNA for the CDR3 is TGCGCCAGCAGCTGGGACAGGGGACCGAGGGACGAGCAGTACTTC.

The table lists this clonotype with many counts. A clone one base away is much larger, so this may be a read error. The chain recombines TRBV12-3 or TRBV12-4 with TRBJ1-1; 7 bases agree with TRBD1. The CDR3 sequence is 15 residues long. Trimming removed 6 bases from V and 0 bases from J; junction bases left unmatched: 7. The DNA for the CDR3 is TGTGCCAGCAGCTCCCCCGGGACAGTGAACACTGAAGCTTTCTTT. Translation gives CASSSPGTVNTEAFF.

This clonotype occurred many times. A junction boundary mismatches the germline segment, possibly from a read error. CDR3 region: CSARAPGWGGFTF. CDR3 nucleotides: TGCAGTGCTAGAGCTCCAGGCTGGGGGGGCTTCACCTTC. The chain links TRBV20-1 to TRBJ1-2; a weak D match, TRBD1 (6 bases). The CDR3 extends over 13 amino acids. Germline CDR1 DFQATT, CDR2 SNEGSKA (reference sequence).

The chain is built from TRBV20-1 and TRBJ2-7, with 8 bases that match TRBD1. The CDR3 consists of 14 residues. Looked up from germline, CDR1 is DFQATT and CDR2 is SNEGSKA (reference sequence). After removal of 3 bases from V and 5 bases from J, the junction contained 9 bases not matched to a gene. The DNA for the CDR3 is TGCAGTGCTAGGAGCTGGACAGGGAAGGACGAGCAGTACTTC. Translating gives CSARSWTGKDEQYF.

This clonotype turned up a few times. V and J are TRBV28 and TRBJ2-5; no clear D. From germline, CDR1 is MDHEN and CDR2 SYDVKM. V lost 1 base to trimming and J lost 5 bases, with 8 bases between them. The length of the CDR3 is 13 residues. The CDR3 reads CASSLSHGETQYF. In DNA form, the CDR3 reads TGTGCCAGCAGTTTATCCCATGGGGAGACCCAGTACTTC. The complete variable domain, with remaining parts taken from reference TRBV28 and TRBJ2-5, reads DVKVTQSSRYLVKRTGEKVFLECVQDMDHENMFWYRQDPGLGLRLIYFSYDVKMKEKGDIPEGYSVSREKKERFSLILESASTNQTSMYLCASSLSHGETQYFGPGTRLLVL.

This clonotype showed up just a few times. The chain carries TRBV20-1 and TRBJ2-7; either TRBD1 or TRBD2 may fit D (5 bases each). Trimming left V 5 bases short and J 1 base short, with 15 bases between. The V gene's germline CDR1 is DFQATT and CDR2 SNEGSKA (reference sequence). The CDR3 covers 14 residues. CDR3: CSAASGTVSYEQYF. CDR3 DNA: TGCAGTGCTGCTTCCGGGACGGTTTCCTACGAGCAGTACTTC.

The rearrangement links TRBV20-1 to TRBJ1-1; maybe TRBD1 (5 bases). Germline CDR1 and CDR2: DFQATT and SNEGSKA (reference sequence). This CDR3 contains 12 residues. V was trimmed by 5 bases and J by 4 bases, leaving 11 bases between them. DNA of the CDR3: TGCAGTGCTTCGACAGAGCGCACTGAAGCTTTCTTT. This codes for CSASTERTEAFF.

Only a few counts were recorded for this clonotype. The CDR3, as DNA: TGTGCCAGCAGTCGGTGGGACAGTGGGAATGAGCAGTTCTTC. Amino acid sequence: CASSRWDSGNEQFF. The genes are TRBV25-1 and TRBJ2-1; 7 bases are a match to TRBD1. The CDR3 is 14 residues long. CDR1 is MGHDK, CDR2 SYGVNS, per germline. J gave up 7 bases and V 5 bases, and 8 bases lay outside the gene matches.

Written as DNA, the CDR3 is TGCGCCAGCAGCTTGACTAGCGGGGCTACAGATACGCAGTATTTT. Protein: CASSLTSGATDTQYF. J is TRBJ2-3 and V is TRBV5-1; TRBD2 matches at 10 bases. Germline CDR1 and CDR2: SGHRS and YFSETQ. The CDR3 consists of 15 residues. The trim removed 1 base at V and 3 bases at J, leaving 2 bases unmatched.

This clonotype was counted between two and nine times. The V and J genes are TRBV28 and TRBJ1-5; 7 nucleotides match TRBD1. Germline V gene lookup returns CDR1 MDHEN and CDR2 SYDVKM. V lost 2 bases, J lost 4 bases, and 5 bases stayed unmatched. The CDR3 has 15 residues. The CDR3 sequence is CASSLGTERNQPQHF. The CDR3 coding sequence is TGTGCCAGCAGTTTAGGGACAGAGAGGAATCAGCCCCAGCATTTT. The whole variable domain, filled in from reference TRBV28 and TRBJ1-5, reads DVKVTQSSRYLVKRTGEKVFLECVQDMDHENMFWYRQDPGLGLRLIYFSYDVKMKEKGDIPEGYSVSREKKERFSLILESASTNQTSMYLCASSLGTERNQPQHFGDGTRLSIL.

This clonotype was observed many times. V is TRBV7-2 and J is TRBJ1-1; D not certain. The CDR3 loop spans 17 amino acids. The V and J ends lost 6 bases and 0 bases respectively, with 20 bases between them. Germline V CDR1 and CDR2: SGHTA, FQGNSA. The CDR3: CASSYHWLRALNTEAFF. For the CDR3, the DNA is TGTGCCAGCAGTTATCACTGGTTGCGGGCTTTGAACACTGAAGCTTTCTTT.

The J gene is TRBJ1-1, the V gene TRBV25-1, with 7 bases aligning to TRBD1. V shed 1 base, J shed 0 bases, and the junction held 17 bases outside the gene matches. Germline CDR1 MGHDK, CDR2 SYGVNS. This CDR3 is 20 amino acids long. The CDR3 DNA reads as TGTGCCAGCAGTGAATCGGGGAGGGACAGTCGCAGAGCCTTGAACACTGAAGCTTTCTTT. Amino acid sequence: CASSESGRDSRRALNTEAFF.

This sequence joins TRBV5-1 and TRBJ2-3; D gene uncertain. V lost 0 bases to trimming and J lost 0 bases, with 5 bases between them. The germline CDR1 and CDR2 sequences are SGHRS and YFSETQ. This CDR3 comprises 14 residues. CDR3 amino acids: CASSLVGSTDTQYF. In DNA form, the CDR3 reads TGCGCCAGCAGCTTGGTGGGGAGCACAGATACGCAGTATTTT.

There are many counts of this clonotype. This chain links TRBV4-3 with TRBJ2-3, with 11 nucleotides matching TRBD2. Germline lookup yields CDR1 LGHNA and CDR2 YSLEER. The J segment lost 0 bases and the V segment lost 2 bases, leaving 4 bases of the junction unmatched. The CDR3 runs 17 residues. As DNA, the CDR3 is TGCGCCAGCAGCCAATTCTCTAGCGGGGGGAGCACAGATACGCAGTATTTT. The encoded protein is CASSQFSSGGSTDTQYF.

The chain combines TRBV28 with TRBJ2-2; 9 bases align to TRBD2. The CDR3 sequence is 18 residues long. V gave up 3 bases and J gave up 1 base; unmatched junction bases: 9. Germline V CDR1 and CDR2: MDHEN, SYDVKM. CDR3 region: CASSLYVAGGQNTGELFF. The CDR3 region has the DNA TGTGCCAGCAGTTTGTACGTGGCGGGAGGGCAGAACACCGGGGAGCTGTTTTTT.